The 25 T cell receptor beta chains below all came from one sample that was sequenced in a study of CXCR3-negative and CXCR3-positive naive CD8 T cells. No antigen has been assigned to these receptors. Whole-study results and caveats: A higher hydrophobicity marked the TRB CDR3s of CXCR3-positive naive cells versus CXCR3-negative naive cells.

The study made its TRB cDNA libraries by 5' RACE, adding UMI labels. TCRdb re-called the 5' RACE reads; every CDR3 protein appears as one record, without DNA. This sample's table has some 60,000 distinct CDR3 sequences. The sample taken for sequencing was naive CXCR3+ CD8+ T cells from blood. Subset specified: CD45RO-CCR7+CD27+CD95- naive CD8+ T cells expressing CXCR3 (TNR3+). The receptors come from a human donor in good health. Some clones in this sample may be carry-over from other donors' samples.

The CDR3 reads CASGQLYQPQHF. The chain recombines TRBV23-1 with TRBJ1-5. TRBV23-1 is marked as an open reading frame, function uncertain. The length of the CDR3 is 12 residues.

The chain couples TRBV11-3 to TRBJ2-1; as DNA is missing, the TRBD2 call by TCRdb cannot be tested. CDR3 length: 16 amino acids. Germline CDR1 SGHNT, CDR2 YENEEA. CDR3 amino acids: CASSPPTSGGADEQFF.

This sequence joins TRBV12-3 or TRBV12-4 and TRBJ1-2; TCRdb returns TRBD1, unconfirmable since there is no DNA. The CDR3 runs to 14 residues. The CDR3 reads CASSSGTANYGYTF.

The V call is TRBV27, the J call TRBJ1-1; TCRdb picks TRBD1, but there is no DNA to check that call. Germline V gene lookup returns CDR1 MNHEY and CDR2 SMNVEV (reference sequence). The CDR3 totals 14 residues. CDR3 loop: CASRPGSMNTEAFF.

V usage is TRBV6-2 or TRBV6-3 and J usage is TRBJ2-3; the TCRdb D gene call, TRBD1, has no DNA to confirm it. This CDR3 contains 14 residues. Germline CDR1 MNHEY, CDR2 SVGEGT. The CDR3 sequence is CASTPGGARDTQYF.

J is TRBJ1-2 and V is TRBV29-1; the TCRdb D gene call, TRBD1, has no DNA to confirm it. CDR3 length equals 11 residues. Germline CDR1 reads SQVTM; CDR2 reads ANQGSEA. The CDR3 spells CSVEAGPRYTF.

The chain couples TRBV12-3 or TRBV12-4 to TRBJ2-7; TCRdb returns TRBD2, unconfirmable since there is no DNA. CDR3 length: 13 amino acids. CDR3 loop: CVSRAPGPGEQYF.

The gene calls are TRBV5-5 and TRBJ1-2; no DNA is available, so the TRBD1 call from TCRdb remains unchecked. CDR1 and CDR2 (germline): SGHKS, YYEKEE (reference sequence). The CDR3 is 14 residues long. Here the CDR3 reads CASSYGTGFAGYTF.

The gene calls are TRBV28 and TRBJ1-5; TCRdb returns TRBD1, unconfirmable since there is no DNA. Germline V gene lookup returns CDR1 MDHEN and CDR2 SYDVKM. There are 12 residues in the CDR3. This CDR3 is CASSRGNQPQHF.

The rearrangement uses TRBV4-3 and TRBJ1-6; the D call from TCRdb, TRBD1, cannot be confirmed without DNA. Looked up from germline, CDR1 is LGHNA and CDR2 is YSLEER. This CDR3 has 16 amino acids. The CDR3 region is CASSQDRWGGNSPLHF.

The V call is TRBV24-1, the J call TRBJ2-1; with no DNA, the TCRdb D assignment of TRBD2 cannot be verified. The germline gives CDR1 KGHDR, CDR2 SFDVKD. The CDR3 covers 17 residues. The CDR3 is CATSDNPVGLAGSEQFF.

The chain combines TRBV14 with TRBJ2-7; the TCRdb D gene call, TRBD1, has no DNA to confirm it. The V gene's germline CDR1 is SGHDN and CDR2 FVKESK. The length of the CDR3 is 14 residues. CDR3 loop: CASSQTARIYEQYF.

J is TRBJ1-2 and V is TRBV10-1; TCRdb picks TRBD1, but there is no DNA to check that call. There are 12 residues in the CDR3. Germline CDR1 is WNHNN and CDR2 is SYGVQD (reference sequence). The CDR3 spells CASSDGGIGYTF.

This rearrangement joins TRBV12-3 or TRBV12-4 to TRBJ1-1. The CDR3 length is 18 residues. The CDR3 sequence is CASTDFGGGGSMNTEAFF.

The rearrangement uses TRBV27 and TRBJ1-2; TCRdb indicates TRBD1, and absent DNA this call remains unverified. The CDR3 has 11 amino acids. Germline CDR1 reads MNHEY; CDR2 reads SMNVEV (reference sequence). The CDR3 region is CASSAGTGHTF.

This chain connects TRBV29-1 to TRBJ2-7; TCRdb's D call, TRBD1, is unchecked because there is no DNA. Germline V gene sequence: CDR1 SQVTM, CDR2 ANQGSEA. This CDR3 is built from 13 residues. This CDR3 reads CSVVPGNSYEQYF.

This chain links TRBV7-9 with TRBJ1-1. The CDR3 runs 13 residues. In germline, CDR1 is SEHNR, CDR2 FQNEAQ (reference sequence). CDR3 residues: CASSHGPSTEAFF.

The CDR3: CASSYQNDYEQYF. The chain links TRBV13 to TRBJ2-7. Germline CDR1 is PRHDT and CDR2 is FYEKMQ (reference sequence). The CDR3 runs 13 residues.

The chain links TRBV4-1 to TRBJ2-7. This CDR3 contains 15 residues. Germline loops: CDR1 MGHRA, CDR2 YSYEKL. CDR3 protein: CASSQEDRGGYEQYF.

This chain links TRBV5-1 with TRBJ2-1. The CDR3 loop spans 13 amino acids. Germline CDR1 SGHRS, CDR2 YFSETQ. This chain's CDR3 is CASSLALRNEQFF.

The genes are TRBV28 and TRBJ2-1. CDR3 size: 13 residues. Germline CDR1 MDHEN, CDR2 SYDVKM. CDR3 sequence: CASSFSEYNEQFF.

J is TRBJ2-6 and V is TRBV5-1; the TRBD2 assignment by TCRdb is unverifiable without DNA. Germline V CDR1 and CDR2: SGHRS, YFSETQ. The CDR3 covers 17 residues. CDR3 amino acids: CASSLPTHLSGANVLTF.

V and J are TRBV10-3 and TRBJ2-2; the TCRdb D gene call, TRBD1, has no DNA to confirm it. The CDR3 is 15 amino acids. The germline CDR1 and CDR2 sequences are ENHRY and SYGVKD. The CDR3 sequence is CASRWGGANTGELFF.

The V call is TRBV4-2, the J call TRBJ1-1. Germline V gives CDR1 LGHNA, CDR2 YNFKEQ. The CDR3 runs to 15 residues. This CDR3 is CASSQEPSSDTEAFF.

V gene TRBV29-1 combines with J gene TRBJ2-2; no DNA is available, so the TRBD2 call from TCRdb remains unchecked. The germline CDR1 and CDR2 sequences are SQVTM and ANQGSEA. The CDR3 contains 15 residues. The CDR3 region is CSVTSGGTNTGELFF.